The next 21 T cell receptor beta chains were all read from a single sample in a study of control samples from healthy donors and cancer patients. Sequencing used immunoSEQ multiplex PCR; TCRdb keeps in-frame clones, though not all of them. The sample has 170,000 or so clones, roughly 89% seen once. Sequencing used blood. The source is a woman aged 45-65 years in good health.

CDR3 sequence: CASSFGQGDTGELFF. CDR3 in DNA: TGTGCCAGCAGCTTTGGACAGGGGGACACCGGGGAGCTGTTTTTT. The rearrangement uses TRBV7-9 and TRBJ2-2, with 10 bases aligning to TRBD1. The CDR3 runs to 15 residues. In germline, CDR1 is SEHNR, CDR2 FQNEAQ (reference sequence). V lost 3 bases and J lost 3; bases outside the gene matches: 1.

CDR3 DNA sequence: TGTGCCAGCAGCTTAATCGGGGACAGGGCCACAGATACGCAGTATTTT. Translating gives CASSLIGDRATDTQYF. This chain uses TRBV5-4 with TRBJ2-3, with 9 bases aligning to TRBD1. The CDR3 is made up of 16 amino acids. Germline CDR1 and CDR2: SGHNT and YYREEE (reference sequence). V was pared by 2 bases and J by 2 bases, with 6 bases of the junction left unmatched. Looking up the rest from reference TRBV5-4 and TRBJ2-3 gives the full variable domain: ETGVTQSPTHLIKTRGQQVTLRCSSQSGHNTVSWYQQALGQGPQFIFQYYREEENGRGNFPPRFSGLQFPNYSSELNVNALELDDSALYLCASSLIGDRATDTQYFGPGTRLTVL.

This clone showed up just once. The chain recombines TRBV10-3 with TRBJ2-7; TRBD1 might be the D (6 bases). The germline V gene has CDR1 ENHRY and CDR2 SYGVKD. V gave up 3 bases and J gave up 3 bases, with 12 bases separating them. The CDR3 extends over 14 amino acids. This CDR3 is CAISDRGGVYEQYF. CDR3 bases: TGTGCCATCAGTGACAGGGGTGGGGTCTACGAGCAGTACTTC.

In this sample, this clone turned up once. The chain links TRBV4-2 to TRBJ1-5; D gene unclear. The V gene's germline CDR1 is LGHNA and CDR2 YNFKEQ. This CDR3 has 12 amino acids. With 0 bases removed from V and 7 bases from J, the gap between germline ends came to 4 bases. CDR3: CASSQEDQPQHF. The CDR3 nucleotides are TGTGCCAGCAGCCAAGAGGACCAGCCCCAGCATTTT.

The rearrangement uses TRBV28 and TRBJ2-3, with D possibly called TRBD1 or TRBD2 (5 bases each). This CDR3 comprises 16 residues. Germline V gene sequence: CDR1 MDHEN, CDR2 SYDVKM. The V gene lost 6 bases and the J gene lost 0 bases, with 16 bases spanning the gap. CDR3 sequence: CASRKVGVRSTDTQYF. In nucleotides, the CDR3 is TGTGCCAGCAGGAAGGTGGGGGTACGGAGCACAGATACGCAGTATTTT.

This chain connects TRBV5-1 to TRBJ1-2; TRBD1 agrees at 7 bases. The V gene's germline CDR1 is SGHRS and CDR2 YFSETQ. Germline trimming cut 3 bases from V and 2 bases from J; bases unmatched to any gene: 10. This CDR3 contains 16 residues. Here the CDR3 reads CASSSGWGQTNYGYTF. The CDR3 coding sequence is TGCGCCAGCAGCTCGGGGTGGGGACAGACAAACTATGGCTACACCTTC.

The chain combines TRBV7-2 with TRBJ2-5; D remains unclear. The CDR3 spans 11 residues. Germline loops: CDR1 SGHTA, CDR2 FQGNSA. V dropped 0 bases and J dropped 5 bases, with 1 base sitting between them. The CDR3 sequence is CASSLAETQYF. The CDR3 DNA is TGTGCCAGCAGCTTAGCTGAGACCCAGTACTTC.

This chain uses TRBV6-2 or TRBV6-3 with TRBJ2-1; D remains ambiguous. V was shortened by 4 bases and J by 9 bases, with 10 bases between the two germline ends. The CDR3 loop spans 12 amino acids. Per the germline V gene, CDR1 is MNHEY and CDR2 is SVGEGT. The CDR3, as DNA: TGTGCCAGCAGTTCGAACTTGGGTGAGCAGTTCTTC. Translating gives CASSSNLGEQFF.

The sample holds a few counts of this clone. The rearrangement links TRBV18 to TRBJ2-3; the D is unclear. Deletions cut 4 bases from V and 2 bases from J, with 22 bases between. This CDR3 is built from 18 residues. Germline loops: CDR1 KGHSH, CDR2 LQKENI. The DNA for the CDR3 is TGTGCCAGCTCACAGCGTAAACGAGCCTACATCCCCACAGATACGCAGTATTTT. As protein: CASSQRKRAYIPTDTQYF.

The V gene is TRBV25-1, the J gene TRBJ2-7; D is undetermined. Per the germline V gene, CDR1 is MGHDK and CDR2 is SYGVNS. CDR3 length equals 12 residues. V was trimmed by 2 bases and J by 3 bases, leaving 5 bases between them. The CDR3 DNA is TGTGCCAGCAGTGAACAGCACTACGAGCAGTACTTC. Amino acids: CASSEQHYEQYF.

This chain joins TRBV13 and TRBJ2-3; maybe TRBD2 (6 bases). The germline V gene has CDR1 PRHDT and CDR2 FYEKMQ (reference sequence). The CDR3 extends over 17 amino acids. Trimming took 2 bases from V and 1 from J, leaving 16 bases between them. Here the CDR3 reads CASSLKGQRARTDTQYF. CDR3 nucleotides: TGTGCCAGCAGCTTAAAGGGTCAGCGGGCCCGCACAGATACGCAGTATTTT.

The rearrangement links TRBV24-1 to TRBJ2-1; TRBD2 matches at 9 bases. CDR1 is KGHDR and CDR2 is SFDVKD in the germline V gene. V trimming: 4 bases; J trimming: 4 bases; junction bases outside the gene matches: 22. This CDR3 region has 21 residues. The CDR3 spells CATSDPNDRAGSSGKYNEQFF. As DNA, the CDR3 is TGTGCCACCAGTGACCCTAACGACAGGGCCGGGTCTAGCGGGAAGTACAATGAGCAGTTCTTC.

The rearrangement uses TRBV5-4 and TRBJ1-6, with D perhaps matching TRBD1 (5 bases). Germline V CDR1 and CDR2: SGHNT, YYREEE (reference sequence). Trimming took 2 bases from V and 0 from J, leaving 12 bases between them. CDR3 length: 17 residues. The CDR3 nucleotides are TGTGCCAGCAGCTTAGTACAGGACTTCTCCTATAATTCACCCCTCCACTTT. It is translated as CASSLVQDFSYNSPLHF.

This clone has only one observation. The rearrangement links TRBV19 to TRBJ2-1; the match to TRBD2 covers 14 bases. CDR3 length equals 15 residues. The V and J ends lost 6 bases and 4 bases, in that order; junction bases with no gene match: 2. The germline V gene encodes CDR1 LNHDA and CDR2 SQIVND (reference sequence). The CDR3 nucleotides are TGTGCCAGTAGCCGACTAGCGGGAGGGTACAATGAGCAGTTCTTC. This codes for CASSRLAGGYNEQFF. Based on the CDR3 plus reference TRBV19 and TRBJ2-1, the full variable domain is DGGITQSPKYLFRKEGQNVTLSCEQNLNHDAMYWYRQDPGQGLRLIYYSQIVNDFQKGDIAEGYSVSREKKESFPLTVTSAQKNPTAFYLCASSRLAGGYNEQFFGPGTRLTVL.

V and J are TRBV15 and TRBJ1-1; D is ambiguous. Between the trimmed V and J ends, which lost 5 bases and 3 bases, there was a span of 22 bases. CDR3 length: 17 residues. Looked up from germline, CDR1 is LNHNV and CDR2 is YYDKDF (reference sequence). CDR3 residues: CATSPMDGSPWDTEAFF. The CDR3 nucleotides read TGTGCCACCAGCCCTATGGACGGGAGCCCCTGGGACACTGAAGCTTTCTTT.

The rearrangement joins TRBV9 to TRBJ2-2, with TRBD1 matching over 8 bases. Germline V lookup: CDR1 SGDLS, CDR2 YYNGEE. The CDR3 runs to 16 residues. V trimming: 2 bases; J trimming: 4 bases; junction bases outside the gene matches: 7. DNA of the CDR3: TGTGCCAGCAGCGTTCCTATTACAGGGGGCACCGGGGAGCTGTTTTTT. Translation gives CASSVPITGGTGELFF.

This clone was seen just once. The chain combines TRBV15 with TRBJ2-5; D ambiguous. The CDR3 has 13 residues. CDR1 is LNHNV and CDR2 is YYDKDF in the germline V gene (reference sequence). Trimming pared 5 bases from V and 5 bases from J, leaving 12 bases between. CDR3 sequence reads: CATSRRVSETQYF. CDR3 bases: TGTGCCACCAGCCGAAGGGTTTCGGAGACCCAGTACTTC.

This clone was detected once. The J gene is TRBJ1-2, the V gene TRBV12-5, with 8 nucleotides matching TRBD1. The CDR3 length is 13 residues. V shed 2 bases and J 5 bases; nucleotides not matched to a gene: 1. Per germline, CDR1 LGHNT and CDR2 FRNRAP. The chain's CDR3 is CASGLTGGYGYTF. DNA of the CDR3: TGTGCTAGTGGTTTGACAGGGGGATATGGCTACACCTTC. Combining the CDR3 with reference TRBV12-5 and TRBJ1-2 gives the whole variable domain DARVTQTPRHKVTEMGQEVTMRCQPILGHNTVFWYRQTMMQGLELLAYFRNRAPLDDSGMPKDRFSAEMPDATLATLKIQPSEPRDSAVYFCASGLTGGYGYTFGSGTRLTVV.

This chain connects TRBV25-1 to TRBJ1-1; D is unclear. The V gene's germline CDR1 is MGHDK and CDR2 SYGVNS. CDR3 length: 16 residues. Trimming removed 3 bases at V and 0 bases at J, with 14 bases between. CDR3 loop: CASSDISGTVNTEAFF. CDR3 DNA: TGTGCCAGCAGTGATATTTCTGGTACAGTGAACACTGAAGCTTTCTTT. The variable domain in full, with the rest retrieved from reference TRBV25-1 and TRBJ1-1, is EADIYQTPRYLVIGTGKKITLECSQTMGHDKMYWYQQDPGMELHLIHYSYGVNSTEKGDLSSESTVSRIRTEHFPLTLESARPSHTSQYLCASSDISGTVNTEAFFGQGTRLTVV.

The chain's CDR3 is CASSQEQGAYTGELFF. DNA of the CDR3: TGTGCCAGCAGCCAAGAACAGGGGGCTTACACCGGGGAGCTGTTTTTT. This chain links TRBV3-1 (or the pseudogene TRBV3-2) with TRBJ2-2; 9 bases line up with TRBD1. This CDR3 contains 16 residues. CDR1 LGHDT and CDR2 YNNKEL come from the germline V gene (reference sequence). Trimming at V came to 0 bases and at J to 3 bases, leaving 2 bases not matched to a gene.

The CDR3 region has the DNA TGTGCCAGCAACCTTTCGGGAGGAGAGACCCAGTACTTC. It is translated as CASNLSGGETQYF. This chain uses TRBV28 with TRBJ2-5, with 7 nucleotides matching TRBD2. Germline V gene sequence: CDR1 MDHEN, CDR2 SYDVKM. The CDR3 runs 13 residues. V was clipped by 7 bases and J by 4 bases; unmatched bases: 6.